This TCR beta chain was obtained from a study of metastatic and nonmetastatic thyroid tumors. Germline-derived CDR1 and CDR2 are SGHTA and FQGTGA. The V gene lost 2 bases and the J gene lost 5 bases, with 13 bases spanning the gap. The CDR3 covers 15 residues. Treatment of any kind had been given to no patient before thyroid surgery. TCRdb recomputed clones from the PCR reads via MiXCR. The sample includes 30,000 or so clones, 20% of them seen just once. The genes are TRBV7-3 and TRBJ2-1, with a possible D match to TRBD1 (5 bases). Sequencing used blood. The source is a female donor with papillary thyroid cancer or a benign thyroid nodule (not recorded which). Some clones in this sample may be carry-over from other donors' samples. The CDR3 loop reads CASSLGAGSNNEQFF. DNA for the CDR3: TGTGCCAGCAGCTTAGGGGCAGGGTCGAACAATGAGCAGTTCTTC. Supplemented by reference TRBV7-3 and TRBJ2-1, the full variable domain reads GAGVSQTPSNKVTEKGKYVELRCDPISGHTALYWYRQSLGQGPEFLIYFQGTGAADDSGLPNDRFFAVRPEGSVSTLKIQRTERGDSAVYLCASSLGAGSNNEQFFGPGTRLTVL.